This TCR beta chain is from a study of Graves' ophthalmopathy and Graves' hyperthyroidism. Excluded were patients with other autoimmune diseases, uncontrolled infections, pregnancy or lactation. Concerning this clonotype itself: Its specificity is not known.

Study observations and caveats: The study's model predicted ophthalmopathy progression at about 71% sensitivity and 72% to 85% specificity.

With 3 bases removed from V and 8 bases from J, the gap between germline ends came to 7 bases. Per the germline V gene, CDR1 is MNHNS and CDR2 is SASEGT. The CDR3 covers 11 residues. RNA transcripts provided the template for amplifying TCR beta CDR3 regions. HTBI primers were employed in first-round RT-PCR, then a second-round multiplex PCR followed. MiXCR was run by TCRdb on the multiplex PCR reads, yielding one entry per CDR3 protein. The profile shows 150,000 to 200,000 distinct CDR3 sequences, around 39% of them singletons. Specimen: peripheral blood. This clonotype was sampled from a man younger than 45 with Graves' ophthalmopathy. The chain joins TRBV6-1 to TRBJ1-2, with D uncertain. The CDR3 here is CASSESPGYTF. CDR3 nucleotides: TGTGCCAGCAGTGAGAGTCCCGGCTACACCTTC.